The clone carrying this T cell receptor (beta chain) was found a few times. Antigen: not known. This sample stems from a study of T-cell reconstitution after alpha-beta-depleted transplantation in children. Overall study findings and caveats: T-cell counts and diversity at one year following transplant were attributed mainly to newly produced T cells.

For TCRbeta, the library was prepared with unique molecular identifiers. TCRdb analysed the PCR reads with MiXCR anew, one entry per CDR3 protein. In the table there are 70,000 to 95,000 distinct CDR3 sequences, about 16% of which are singletons. Germline trimming cut 6 bases from V and 4 bases from J; bases unmatched to any gene: 2. The CDR3 covers 13 residues. V and J are TRBV12-3 or TRBV12-4 and TRBJ1-1, with 10 bases lining up with TRBD1. The sequence was collected from a male patient under 10 years old who had a stem cell transplant for acute lymphoblastic leukemia, so the T cells may come from the graft donor. The sequencing here drew on PBMCs, mostly from graft donor cells, taken 180 days after TCRalphabeta/CD19-depleted stem cell transplant. CDR3 sequence: CASRRTGGTEAFF. In DNA, the CDR3 is TGTGCCAGCAGAAGGACAGGGGGCACTGAAGCTTTCTTT.